These T cell receptor beta chains were read from a single sample in a study of cytomegalovirus exposure and HLA in healthy donors. Data came from immunoSEQ multiplex PCR; TCRdb stores just in-frame clones and leaves some out. The sample includes roughly 100,000 clones, approximately 94% of them seen just once. Sequenced material: PBMCs. All receptors come from a woman aged 18-29 years in good health and CMV-seronegative. CDR3s include the opening cysteine and the closing phenylalanine or tryptophan. Fields, in order: V gene, clone size, D gene, J gene, CDR3 protein, CDR3 DNA. D genes are given only for firm matches. Not all rows give a size; the values are once, few, many and, for expanded clones, a class.

TRBV19	NA	NA	TRBJ1-6	CASSILHRVDSPLHF	TGTGCCAGTAGTATCCTTCACAGGGTAGATTCACCCCTCCACTTT
TRBV7-3	NA	TRBD2	TRBJ2-7	CASSSRGGIYEQYF	TGTGCCAGCAGCTCGCGGGGGGGAATCTACGAGCAGTACTTC
TRBV7-2	few	TRBD2	TRBJ2-5	CASSFRGGGMQETQYF	TGTGCCAGCAGCTTTCGGGGGGGTGGTATGCAAGAGACCCAGTACTTC
TRBV10-2	NA	NA	TRBJ2-2	CATRGGGDTGELFF	TGCGCCACCAGGGGCGGGGGAGACACCGGGGAGCTGTTTTTT
TRBV9	NA	NA	TRBJ2-1	CASSGHEGDNEQFF	TGTGCCAGCAGCGGTCATGAGGGAGACAATGAGCAGTTCTTC
TRBV9	NA	NA	TRBJ2-7	CASSVAGGLAYEQYF	TGTGCCAGCAGCGTAGCTGGTGGTTTAGCGTACGAGCAGTACTTC
TRBV4-1	NA	TRBD2	TRBJ2-2	CASSQGGGGTGELFF	TGCGCCAGCAGCCAAGGCGGGGGAGGGACCGGGGAGCTGTTTTTT
TRBV19	NA	NA	TRBJ2-2	CASTQGNTGELFF	TGTGCCAGTACCCAGGGAAACACCGGGGAGCTGTTTTTT
TRBV19	NA	TRBD1	TRBJ1-4	CASSIVGDRGGKLFF	TGTGCCAGTAGTATAGTAGGGGACAGGGGTGGAAAACTGTTTTTT
TRBV5-1	NA	TRBD1	TRBJ1-4	CASSLGDDRGVYEKLFF	TGCGCCAGCAGCTTGGGGGATGACAGGGGTGTGTATGAAAAACTGTTTTTT
TRBV27	NA	NA	TRBJ1-2	CASGGVNYLDGYTF	TGTGCCAGCGGGGGGGTTAACTACTTGGATGGCTACACCTTC
TRBV5-6	NA	NA	TRBJ2-7	CASSLRPESYEQYF	TGTGCCAGCAGCTTGCGTCCCGAGTCCTACGAGCAGTACTTC
TRBV18	NA	TRBD2	TRBJ2-7	CASSPPPSGFYEQYF	TGTGCCAGCTCACCACCGCCTAGCGGCTTCTACGAGCAGTACTTC
TRBV15	NA	NA	TRBJ1-2	CATTSGVGYTF	TGTGCCACCACGTCAGGTGTGGGCTACACCTTC
TRBV6-6	NA	NA	TRBJ2-7	CASSYSTEAYSYEQYF	TGTGCCAGCAGTTATTCTACAGAAGCCTACTCCTACGAGCAGTACTTC